This T cell receptor (beta chain) originates from a study of CD8+ T cells in alopecia areata. RNA was isolated and reverse transcribed to cDNA, the sequencing template. Repertoires were generated with immunoSEQ multiplex PCR, while TCRdb's copy carries only in-frame clones and drops some. This sample has under 65,000 clones, with about 40% found just once. Notes on the study in general: Alopecia totalis/universalis scalp especially showed more expanded CD8+ clones than normal scalp.

To note about this clone: Its antigen is unidentified.

Germline-derived CDR1 and CDR2 are SGDLS and YYNGEE. The CDR3 length is 14 residues. Trimming took 4 bases from V and 4 from J; bases not matched to a gene: 7. Researchers picked out CD4+ and CD8+ T cells from PBMCs by sorting. The sequenced sample was NKG2D-low CD8+ T cells sorted from blood. The receptor comes from a human donor with alopecia areata. This rearrangement joins TRBV9 to TRBJ2-7, with 8 bases matching TRBD1. CDR3 DNA: TGTGCCAGCAGCCCCCAGTACAGGGGGTACGAGCAGTACTTC. It encodes CASSPQYRGYEQYF.